This T cell receptor (beta chain) stems from a study of shared clonotypes between healthy human individuals. To note about this clone: Its antigen remains unidentified.

Study outcomes and limitations: The study generally estimated greater richness for naive than memory subsets. For sorted subsets, rarefaction showed incomplete sequencing despite large depth.

CDR3 length: 16 amino acids. Germline-derived CDR1 and CDR2 are SGHTA and FQGNSA. The V and J ends lost 2 bases and 0 bases respectively, with 11 bases between them. Sorted subsets were amplified in replicate PCRs using about 210 ng DNA, roughly 30,000 T cell genomes. Sequencing used immunoSEQ multiplex PCR; TCRdb keeps in-frame clones, though not all of them. The table includes millions of clones, roughly 94% detected once. The V and J genes are TRBV7-2 and TRBJ1-3, with D possibly TRBD1 on 5 matching bases. The receptor was isolated from a young man in good health. The sequenced sample consisted of naive CD4+ T cells sorted from blood. The subset was: CD45RA+ positively selected. The CDR3 reads CASSLIGGTSGNTIYF. CDR3 DNA sequence: TGTGCCAGCAGCTTAATCGGGGGGACCTCTGGAAACACCATATATTTT.